The text below deals with one TCR beta chain. The CDR3 is 13 amino acids. Germline assignment: CDR1 MNHEY and CDR2 SMNVEV (reference sequence). With 6 bases clipped from V and 4 bases from J, the junction kept 3 bases outside the gene matches. The sample belongs to a study of blood T cell repertoires in COVID-19. Study-wide background: COVID-19 samples, acute and convalescent, were from the United States, Italy and Spain. PBMCs, B-cell-depleted T cells, or T cells were the source of the cDNA or gDNA that made up the material.

In the authors' methods: Amplification with reference gene primers provided the estimates of nucleated cell counts. Sequenced by immunoSEQ multiplex PCR; TCRdb stores in-frame clones only, minus some. That table is the source of V, J and clone size, and D and trimming were worked out from the DNA. The data hold around 120,000 clones, with about 78% observed a single time. Sequenced sample: peripheral blood. V and J are TRBV27 and TRBJ1-1, with 9 bases identical to TRBD1. The source of this sequence is a man aged 70-80 years with acute or convalescent COVID-19. The CDR3 here is CASRGQGRTEAFF. Written as DNA, the CDR3 is TGTGCCAGCAGGGGACAGGGTCGCACTGAAGCTTTCTTT.